Listed below are T cell receptor beta chains from one sample, sequenced in a study of blood T cells in healthy people across ages. Each CDR3 protein gets one entry after TCRdb re-called the 5' RACE reads with MiXCR. The data show 1.5 million to 1.9 million distinct CDR3 sequences, 40% to 45% seen once. The sequenced sample was blood. The receptors were sampled from a woman between 18 and 29 years old in good health. CDR3s include the opening cysteine and the closing phenylalanine or tryptophan. Each record gives: V gene, D gene, clone size, J gene, CDR3 DNA, CDR3 protein. The D gene is left open where the match is weak. Rows may omit the clone size; those that give it use once, few, many or a size class.

V gene: TRBV30; D gene: NA; clone size: few; J gene: TRBJ2-3; CDR3 DNA: TGTGCCTGGAGCAGGGCTGTTGGCACAGATACGCAGTATTTT; CDR3 protein: CAWSRAVGTDTQYF
V gene: TRBV7-8; D gene: NA; clone size: NA; J gene: TRBJ1-1; CDR3 DNA: TGTGCCAGCAGCTTAGCCAGGGTCTTAAAAGAAGCTTTCTTT; CDR3 protein: CASSLARVLKEAFF
V gene: TRBV7-6; D gene: TRBD1; clone size: few; J gene: TRBJ1-4; CDR3 DNA: TGTGCCAGCAGCCTCCACAGGGGAGGAACTAATGAAAAACTGTTTTTT; CDR3 protein: CASSLHRGGTNEKLFF
V gene: TRBV12-3/TRBV12-4; D gene: NA; clone size: NA; J gene: TRBJ2-7; CDR3 DNA: TGTGCCAGCAGTCCCGGGTGGGGCGAGCAGTACTTC; CDR3 protein: CASSPGWGEQYF
V gene: TRBV24-1; D gene: NA; clone size: NA; J gene: TRBJ2-3; CDR3 DNA: TGTGCCACCAGTGATTCCGACGGGGGCCGCACAGATACGCAGTATTTT; CDR3 protein: CATSDSDGGRTDTQYF
V gene: TRBV3-1; D gene: NA; clone size: NA; J gene: TRBJ2-2; CDR3 DNA: TGTGCCAGCGGGAGGACAGGGAACACCGGGGAGCTGTTTTTT; CDR3 protein: CASGRTGNTGELFF
V gene: TRBV7-9; D gene: NA; clone size: few; J gene: TRBJ2-2; CDR3 DNA: TGTGCCAGCAGCTGGACCACCGGGGAGCTGTTTTTT; CDR3 protein: CASSWTTGELFF
V gene: TRBV27; D gene: NA; clone size: few; J gene: TRBJ1-1; CDR3 DNA: TGTGCCAGCAGTCCCCCTGTTAGCTCGGCGCAGAACACTGAAGCTTTCTTT; CDR3 protein: CASSPPVSSAQNTEAFF
V gene: TRBV4-3; D gene: NA; clone size: once; J gene: TRBJ1-4; CDR3 DNA: TGCGCCAGCAGCCAAACCTACGGGGTGATGGGTGAAAAACTGTTTTTT; CDR3 protein: CASSQTYGVMGEKLFF
V gene: TRBV18; D gene: TRBD2; clone size: NA; J gene: TRBJ2-1; CDR3 DNA: TGTGCCAGCTCACCAACACTAGCGGGAGCATACAATGAGCAGTTCTTC; CDR3 protein: CASSPTLAGAYNEQFF
V gene: TRBV12-3/TRBV12-4; D gene: NA; clone size: NA; J gene: TRBJ1-1; CDR3 DNA: TGTGCCAGCAGTTTCAATGGGTACGCCGAAGCTTTCTTT; CDR3 protein: CASSFNGYAEAFF
V gene: TRBV9; D gene: NA; clone size: NA; J gene: TRBJ2-3; CDR3 DNA: TGTGCCAGCAGCGTAAGTCTGAGCACAGATACGCAGTATTTT; CDR3 protein: CASSVSLSTDTQYF
V gene: TRBV7-7; D gene: NA; clone size: NA; J gene: TRBJ2-3; CDR3 DNA: TGTGCTAGCAGCTTTTTTGGGGGCGATACGCAGTATTTT; CDR3 protein: CASSFFGGDTQYF
V gene: TRBV7-8; D gene: TRBD2; clone size: NA; J gene: TRBJ2-3; CDR3 DNA: TGTGCCGGCAGCTTGCGGACTAGCGGGGTCACAGATACGCAGTATTTT; CDR3 protein: CAGSLRTSGVTDTQYF
V gene: TRBV6-1; D gene: NA; clone size: NA; J gene: TRBJ2-5; CDR3 DNA: TGTGCCAGCAGGAGGGGTTACCAAGAGACCCAGTACTTC; CDR3 protein: CASRRGYQETQYF
V gene: TRBV4-1; D gene: NA; clone size: many; J gene: TRBJ2-1; CDR3 DNA: TGCGCCAGCAGCCAAGCGAAGTTGACCTCCTACAATGAGCAGTTCTTC; CDR3 protein: CASSQAKLTSYNEQFF
V gene: TRBV7-2; D gene: TRBD2; clone size: few; J gene: TRBJ2-3; CDR3 DNA: TGTGCCAGCAGCTTCACCTTTTCTAGCGGGGAGGCCTTCGCAACAGATACGCAGTATTTT; CDR3 protein: CASSFTFSSGEAFATDTQYF
V gene: TRBV25-1; D gene: NA; clone size: few; J gene: TRBJ2-7; CDR3 DNA: TGTGCCAGCAGTCCCCAGTGGTCAGGGAGGACCTACGAGCAGTACTTC; CDR3 protein: CASSPQWSGRTYEQYF
V gene: TRBV6-1; D gene: NA; clone size: NA; J gene: TRBJ1-2; CDR3 DNA: TGTGCCAGCATTGGCGGCAATAACTATGGCTACACCTTC; CDR3 protein: CASIGGNNYGYTF
V gene: TRBV7-9; D gene: NA; clone size: NA; J gene: TRBJ1-6; CDR3 DNA: TGTGCCACCGGGACTGAGAGCTCCTATAATTCACCCCTCCACTTT; CDR3 protein: CATGTESSYNSPLHF
V gene: TRBV11-2; D gene: NA; clone size: NA; J gene: TRBJ1-1; CDR3 DNA: TGTGCCAGCAGCTTAGGGACAAGGGGGATGAACACTGAAGCTTTCTTT; CDR3 protein: CASSLGTRGMNTEAFF
V gene: TRBV27; D gene: TRBD1; clone size: NA; J gene: TRBJ1-1; CDR3 DNA: TGTGCCAGCAGAATCAGGGGGTACACTGAAGCTTTCTTT; CDR3 protein: CASRIRGYTEAFF
V gene: TRBV29-1; D gene: NA; clone size: few; J gene: TRBJ1-1; CDR3 DNA: TGCAGCGTTGAAGAATGGGGGGTTGGGGCTGAAGCTTTCTTT; CDR3 protein: CSVEEWGVGAEAFF
V gene: TRBV11-1; D gene: TRBD2; clone size: NA; J gene: TRBJ2-7; CDR3 DNA: TGTGCCAGCAGCTCCCGAGCGGGAGGCTTCTACAATGAGCAGTACTTC; CDR3 protein: CASSSRAGGFYNEQYF
V gene: TRBV9; D gene: NA; clone size: few; J gene: TRBJ2-4; CDR3 DNA: TGTGCCAGCAGTACCTACGACAGCGGCATTCAGTACTTC; CDR3 protein: CASSTYDSGIQYF
V gene: TRBV27; D gene: NA; clone size: NA; J gene: TRBJ1-1; CDR3 DNA: TGTGCCAGCAGTCCCGCAGGGACCCGCACTGAAGCTTTCTTT; CDR3 protein: CASSPAGTRTEAFF
V gene: TRBV20-1; D gene: TRBD2; clone size: few; J gene: TRBJ2-3; CDR3 DNA: TGCAGTGCTAGAAGTGGCGGGAGGCGCGCAGATACGCAGTATTTT; CDR3 protein: CSARSGGRRADTQYF
V gene: TRBV4-3; D gene: NA; clone size: NA; J gene: TRBJ2-7; CDR3 DNA: TGCGCCAGCAGCCAAGATAGTTTTTTGGAGCAGTACTTC; CDR3 protein: CASSQDSFLEQYF
V gene: TRBV20-1; D gene: NA; clone size: few; J gene: TRBJ2-1; CDR3 DNA: TGCAGTGCTCGCCGGGTAGTCTCAGAGCAGTTCTTC; CDR3 protein: CSARRVVSEQFF
V gene: TRBV6-2/TRBV6-3; D gene: NA; clone size: NA; J gene: TRBJ2-3; CDR3 DNA: TGTGCCAGCAGTTACCCCCAGGATTGGACAGATACGCAGTATTTT; CDR3 protein: CASSYPQDWTDTQYF
V gene: TRBV14; D gene: TRBD2; clone size: few; J gene: TRBJ2-1; CDR3 DNA: TGTGCCAGCAGCCAAGAGTGGGGGGGTGAGCAGTTCTTC; CDR3 protein: CASSQEWGGEQFF
V gene: TRBV27; D gene: NA; clone size: NA; J gene: TRBJ2-7; CDR3 DNA: TGTGCCAGCAGTCCCCCTACCCATAATGAGCAGTACTTC; CDR3 protein: CASSPPTHNEQYF
V gene: TRBV2; D gene: NA; clone size: few; J gene: TRBJ2-5; CDR3 DNA: TGTGCCAGTACCCTGGAGCGGACCCAGTACTTC; CDR3 protein: CASTLERTQYF
V gene: TRBV6-5; D gene: TRBD2; clone size: few; J gene: TRBJ2-7; CDR3 DNA: TGTGCCAGCAGTTTCACTAGCGGGTTCTACGAGCAGTACTTC; CDR3 protein: CASSFTSGFYEQYF
V gene: TRBV4-1; D gene: NA; clone size: NA; J gene: TRBJ2-3; CDR3 DNA: TGCGCCAGCAGCCAAGGAAGGTCAGCGGGAGATACGCAGTATTTT; CDR3 protein: CASSQGRSAGDTQYF
V gene: TRBV19; D gene: NA; clone size: NA; J gene: TRBJ1-4; CDR3 DNA: TGTGCCAGTAGTAAGCCAGGGCTCGGCGAAAAACTGTTTTTT; CDR3 protein: CASSKPGLGEKLFF
V gene: TRBV7-2; D gene: NA; clone size: few; J gene: TRBJ2-3; CDR3 DNA: TGTGCCAGCAGCCGAGGGAATACAGATACGCAGTATTTT; CDR3 protein: CASSRGNTDTQYF
V gene: TRBV4-1; D gene: NA; clone size: NA; J gene: TRBJ2-3; CDR3 DNA: TGCGCCAGCAGCCTTCTAGCGAGTCCTAGCACAGATACGCAGTATTTT; CDR3 protein: CASSLLASPSTDTQYF
V gene: TRBV29-1; D gene: TRBD1; clone size: few; J gene: TRBJ1-1; CDR3 DNA: TGCAGCGTGAGGACAGGGGCTACTGAAGCTTTCTTT; CDR3 protein: CSVRTGATEAFF